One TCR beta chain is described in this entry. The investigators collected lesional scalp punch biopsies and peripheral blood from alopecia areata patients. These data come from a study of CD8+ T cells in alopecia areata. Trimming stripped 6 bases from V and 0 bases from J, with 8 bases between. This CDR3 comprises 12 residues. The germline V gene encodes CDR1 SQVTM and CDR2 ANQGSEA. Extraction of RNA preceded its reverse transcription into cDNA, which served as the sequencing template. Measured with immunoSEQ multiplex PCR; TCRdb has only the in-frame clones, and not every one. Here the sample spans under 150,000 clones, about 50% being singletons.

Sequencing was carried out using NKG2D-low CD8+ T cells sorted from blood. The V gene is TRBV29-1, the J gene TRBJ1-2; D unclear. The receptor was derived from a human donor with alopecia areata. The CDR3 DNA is TGCAGCGTGGGCAGTGCTAACTATGGCTACACCTTC. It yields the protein CSVGSANYGYTF.